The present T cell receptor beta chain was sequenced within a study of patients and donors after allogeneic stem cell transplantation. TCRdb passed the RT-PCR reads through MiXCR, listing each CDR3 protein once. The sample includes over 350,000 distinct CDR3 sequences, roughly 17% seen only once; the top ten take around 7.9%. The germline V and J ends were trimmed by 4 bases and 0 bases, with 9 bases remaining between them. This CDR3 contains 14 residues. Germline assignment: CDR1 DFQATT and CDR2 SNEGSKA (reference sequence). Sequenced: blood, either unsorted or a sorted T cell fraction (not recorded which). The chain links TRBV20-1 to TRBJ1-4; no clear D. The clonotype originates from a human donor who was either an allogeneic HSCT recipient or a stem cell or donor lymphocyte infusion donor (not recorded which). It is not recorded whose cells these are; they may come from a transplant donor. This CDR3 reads CSAIVPATNEKLFF. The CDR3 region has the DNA TGCAGTGCTATTGTGCCGGCAACTAATGAAAAACTGTTTTTT.